These T cell receptor beta chains were read from a single sample in a study of cytomegalovirus exposure and HLA in healthy donors. Assay used: immunoSEQ multiplex PCR; TCRdb lists only in-frame clones, some missing. The sample holds about 220,000 clones; more than 75% are singletons and the top ten take 5% to 6.5%. Source material: PBMCs. The source of these receptors is a woman aged 40 to 50 in good health and CMV-seropositive. Both conserved end residues are trimmed from each CDR3. Only some rows state a clone size, as once, few, many or a class for expanded clones.

j_call,v_call,clone_size,cdr3_aa
TRBJ1-2,TRBV28,-,ASSLTRQGAAGYT
TRBJ1-1,TRBV5-1,few,ASSPGGTEAF
TRBJ1-3,TRBV2,-,ASSEVGVAGNTIY
TRBJ2-3,TRBV11-3,-,ASSSRSAKGTDTQY
TRBJ1-1,TRBV2,-,ASSGVLRDRKTEAF
TRBJ1-4,TRBV6-5,-,ASSYSSRYIEKLF
TRBJ1-1,TRBV4-3,-,ASSHGQKNTEAF
TRBJ2-1,TRBV25-1,-,ASSGAGGAYNEQF
TRBJ1-5,TRBV19,-,ASSIRAGSNQPQH
TRBJ2-3,TRBV7-2,-,ASSTPGGLRTDTQY
TRBJ1-5,TRBV21-1,-,ASSKAGQGDSNQPQH
TRBJ1-1,TRBV14,-,ASSPHGRGREAF
TRBJ2-7,TRBV9,-,ASSVGWRMSSYEQY
TRBJ1-2,TRBV5-6,-,ASSSDSSNYGYT
TRBJ1-5,TRBV5-6,-,ASRPWDRDQPQH
TRBJ1-4,TRBV5-6,few,ASSLDRRNEKLF
TRBJ2-1,TRBV15,-,ATSRDRVASGKVLF
TRBJ1-6,TRBV14,-,ASSPLTRGTGSPLH
TRBJ2-3,TRBV2,-,ASSETAGGTDTQY
TRBJ2-2,TRBV9,-,ASSVAYYDTGELF
TRBJ2-5,TRBV7-3,-,ASSPSVRGETQY
TRBJ1-1,TRBV11-3,-,ASSLALNTEAF
TRBJ1-4,TRBV5-6,-,ASKTKKRATNEKLF
TRBJ1-5,TRBV7-8,-,ASSLRSGRENNQPQH
TRBJ1-4,TRBV18,-,ASSTDRGREKLF
TRBJ1-1,TRBV5-6,-,ASTAGVLNTEAF
TRBJ1-2,TRBV29-1,-,SVWGGGYGYT
TRBJ1-1,TRBV5-1,-,ASSFGTARGAF
TRBJ2-7,TRBV6-4,-,ASSGQGKIYEQY
TRBJ2-3,TRBV7-8,few,ASSLGLAGGRSTDTQY
TRBJ1-2,TRBV9,-,ASSPPMRDSYT
TRBJ2-7,TRBV2,-,ASSGDGGPYEQY
TRBJ1-1,TRBV7-9,-,ASGQQTGVTEAF
TRBJ2-7,TRBV27,-,ASGKSGATYEQY
TRBJ2-7,TRBV4-2,-,ASKQSGGAAYEQY
TRBJ1-1,TRBV9,-,ASSVVGREAF
TRBJ2-7,TRBV10-3,few,AAKTGQGDEQY
TRBJ2-7,TRBV7-2,-,ASRVDSGRIDEQY